This is a list of T cell receptor beta chains from one sample in a study of blood T cell repertoires in COVID-19. Profiled with immunoSEQ multiplex PCR; TCRdb holds only in-frame clones, not every one. The table includes hundreds of thousands of clones, about 87% detected once. Sequenced input: PBMCs or T cells enriched from blood (not recorded which). Every receptor here comes from a woman between 18 and 30 years old who had recovered from COVID-19. CDR3s include the opening cysteine and the closing phenylalanine or tryptophan. The order of the fields is clone size, D gene, V gene, CDR3 length, J gene, CDR3 DNA, CDR3 protein. D genes are given only for firm matches. The size field is filled for only some rows; it gives once, few, many or a size class.

clone_size: NA
d_call: NA
v_call: TRBV5-3
cdr3_length: 16
j_call: TRBJ1-3
cdr3_nt: TGTGCCAGAAGCCGTGCCCGTACAGGCTCTGGAAACACCATATATTTT
cdr3_aa: CARSRARTGSGNTIYF

clone_size: NA
d_call: NA
v_call: TRBV2
cdr3_length: 13
j_call: TRBJ1-5
cdr3_nt: TGTGCCAGCAGGCAACAGGGAAATCAGCCCCAGCATTTT
cdr3_aa: CASRQQGNQPQHF

clone_size: NA
d_call: TRBD1
v_call: TRBV5-4
cdr3_length: 14
j_call: TRBJ1-4
cdr3_nt: TGTGCCAGCAGCGCCGGGACAGGGGAGGAAAAACTGTTTTTT
cdr3_aa: CASSAGTGEEKLFF

clone_size: NA
d_call: NA
v_call: TRBV25-1
cdr3_length: 13
j_call: TRBJ1-1
cdr3_nt: TGTGCCAGCAGTGAAATGGAGACCCCGGGGGCTTTCTTT
cdr3_aa: CASSEMETPGAFF

clone_size: NA
d_call: TRBD2
v_call: TRBV27
cdr3_length: 15
j_call: TRBJ2-7
cdr3_nt: TGTGCCAGCAGCCCGAGCGGGAGCTACTCCTACGAGCAGTACTTC
cdr3_aa: CASSPSGSYSYEQYF

clone_size: NA
d_call: NA
v_call: TRBV7-2
cdr3_length: 13
j_call: TRBJ2-1
cdr3_nt: TGTGCCAGCAGCCCACGCGAGTACAATGAGCAGTTCTTC
cdr3_aa: CASSPREYNEQFF

clone_size: NA
d_call: NA
v_call: TRBV13
cdr3_length: 17
j_call: TRBJ2-4
cdr3_nt: TGTGCCAGCAGCTCCCTCGGGGAATTTTTAGCCAAAAACATTCAGTACTTC
cdr3_aa: CASSSLGEFLAKNIQYF

clone_size: NA
d_call: NA
v_call: TRBV13
cdr3_length: 14
j_call: TRBJ1-3
cdr3_nt: TGTGCCAGCAGCTGGACACACTCTGGAAACACCATATATTTT
cdr3_aa: CASSWTHSGNTIYF

clone_size: NA
d_call: NA
v_call: TRBV7-2
cdr3_length: 15
j_call: TRBJ1-4
cdr3_nt: TGTGCCAGCAGCTTCGCAGGGTTGACGGGTGAAAAACTGTTTTTT
cdr3_aa: CASSFAGLTGEKLFF

clone_size: NA
d_call: TRBD1
v_call: TRBV7-9
cdr3_length: 15
j_call: TRBJ1-4
cdr3_nt: TGTGCCAGCAGCCCGAGACCAGGGGGCCGGGAAAAACTGTTTTTT
cdr3_aa: CASSPRPGGREKLFF

clone_size: NA
d_call: NA
v_call: TRBV3-1/TRBV3-2
cdr3_length: 15
j_call: TRBJ2-7
cdr3_nt: TGTGCCAGCAGCCAAGGCGAGACAGGCAACTACGAGCAGTACTTC
cdr3_aa: CASSQGETGNYEQYF

clone_size: NA
d_call: NA
v_call: TRBV4-3
cdr3_length: 15
j_call: TRBJ1-4
cdr3_nt: TGCGCCAGCAGCCTAGGACCAGGGACTCCTGAAAAACTGTTTTTT
cdr3_aa: CASSLGPGTPEKLFF

clone_size: NA
d_call: NA
v_call: TRBV28
cdr3_length: 12
j_call: TRBJ2-5
cdr3_nt: TGTGCCAGCAGTAACTCAATGGAGACCCAGTACTTC
cdr3_aa: CASSNSMETQYF

clone_size: NA
d_call: NA
v_call: TRBV2
cdr3_length: 14
j_call: TRBJ1-3
cdr3_nt: TGTGCCAGCAGTGTACAGGGATATGGAAACACCATATATTTT
cdr3_aa: CASSVQGYGNTIYF

clone_size: few
d_call: TRBD1
v_call: TRBV2
cdr3_length: 16
j_call: TRBJ1-5
cdr3_nt: TGTGCCAGCAACAGGGGACCCTCATATAGCAATCAGCCCCAGCATTTT
cdr3_aa: CASNRGPSYSNQPQHF

clone_size: once
d_call: TRBD1
v_call: TRBV28
cdr3_length: 17
j_call: TRBJ1-2
cdr3_nt: TGTGCCAGCAGTTTAGTAGAAGGGACAGGACCACACTATGGCTACACCTTC
cdr3_aa: CASSLVEGTGPHYGYTF

clone_size: NA
d_call: TRBD1
v_call: TRBV30
cdr3_length: 15
j_call: TRBJ1-5
cdr3_nt: TGTGCCTGGAGTGCCCCCAGGACAGGGGCTCAGCCCCAGCATTTT
cdr3_aa: CAWSAPRTGAQPQHF

clone_size: NA
d_call: NA
v_call: TRBV3-1/TRBV3-2
cdr3_length: 15
j_call: TRBJ1-2
cdr3_nt: TGTGCCAGCAGCCAAAGGGGGGGCTCGAACTATGGCTACACCTTC
cdr3_aa: CASSQRGGSNYGYTF

clone_size: NA
d_call: NA
v_call: TRBV5-1
cdr3_length: 15
j_call: TRBJ2-5
cdr3_nt: TGCGCCAGCAGCTTGGGACAAACGTACCAAGAGACCCAGTACTTC
cdr3_aa: CASSLGQTYQETQYF

clone_size: NA
d_call: NA
v_call: TRBV7-8
cdr3_length: 14
j_call: TRBJ2-4
cdr3_nt: TGTGCCAGCAGCCTTTCGAGGGACGGGGGCATTCAGTACTTC
cdr3_aa: CASSLSRDGGIQYF

clone_size: NA
d_call: TRBD1
v_call: TRBV19
cdr3_length: 13
j_call: TRBJ1-1
cdr3_nt: TGTGCAATAAAGGGGGCGGTGGCCTCTGAAGCTTTCTTT
cdr3_aa: CAIKGAVASEAFF

clone_size: NA
d_call: TRBD1
v_call: TRBV7-7
cdr3_length: 18
j_call: TRBJ2-5
cdr3_nt: TGTGCCAGCAGCTTAGGGGCCGGACAGGGATTGGGGCAAGAGACCCAGTACTTC
cdr3_aa: CASSLGAGQGLGQETQYF